This section outlines one T cell receptor (beta chain) sequence together with its context. Its antigen is as yet unknown. Trimming removed 0 bases from V and 0 bases from J, with 21 bases in between. CDR3 length equals 20 residues. Germline V lookup: CDR1 ENHRY, CDR2 SYGVKD. Generated by immunoSEQ multiplex PCR, the TCRdb table keeps only in-frame clones and is missing some. The table has tens of thousands of clones, roughly 83% seen once; the top ten hold roughly 0.74%. This record comes from a study of T cells in narcolepsy. Overall study: Healthy controls were enrolled alongside patients with narcolepsy type 1 or type 2. Study outcomes and limitations: Blood of same and different patients, but not healthy controls, reportedly held recurring autoreactive clonotypes. HCRT-specific and TRIB2-specific autoreactive clonotypes appeared among same-patient CSF and blood CD4+ clonotypes. In some patient and control memory CD4+ samples, autoreactive clones were absent.

This TCR derives from a human donor with narcolepsy. Sequencing was performed on CD45RA- memory CD4+ T cells from PBMCs. The J gene is TRBJ2-1, the V gene TRBV10-3; D may be TRBD2 (7 bases). This chain's CDR3 is CAISESLLRGGFLSYNEQFF. The CDR3 bases are TGTGCCATCAGTGAGTCCCTACTAAGGGGGGGGTTCCTCTCCTACAATGAGCAGTTCTTC.